The 7 T cell receptor beta chains listed next were all sequenced from one sample in a study of shared clonotypes between healthy human individuals. Data came from immunoSEQ multiplex PCR; TCRdb stores just in-frame clones and leaves some out. The repertoire holds over 2 million clones, with 95% as singletons. The sequenced sample consisted of naive CD4+ T cells sorted from blood. Subset denoted: CD45RA+ positively selected. The receptors stem from a man younger than 35 in good health.

The V and J genes are TRBV28 and TRBJ1-1; D call uncertain. The length of the CDR3 is 13 residues. Germline V gene lookup returns CDR1 MDHEN and CDR2 SYDVKM. The V end lost 2 bases, the J end lost 4 bases, and 8 bases lay between the germline ends. This chain's CDR3 is CASSLAPSTEAFF. CDR3 coding DNA: TGTGCCAGCAGTTTAGCCCCGAGCACTGAAGCTTTCTTT.

The sample holds one count of this clone. The chain is built from TRBV9 and TRBJ1-6; maybe TRBD1 (6 bases). The CDR3 consists of 16 residues. Germline-derived CDR1 and CDR2 are SGDLS and YYNGEE. V lost 1 base and J lost 3, with 11 bases in between. The CDR3 loop is CASSVSGAGYNSPLHF. The CDR3 region has the DNA TGTGCCAGCAGCGTATCAGGGGCAGGCTATAATTCACCCCTCCACTTT.

Comments on this clone: Other DNA sequences within the sample encode an identical CDR3. The chain recombines TRBV6-1 with TRBJ1-2; D is possibly TRBD1 (6 bases). V shed 3 bases and J shed 4 bases, with 9 bases lying between them. The CDR3 totals 13 residues. In germline, CDR1 is MNHNS, CDR2 SASEGT. CDR3 nucleotide sequence: TGTGCCAGCAGTGAGACAGGCCCCTATGGCTACACCTTC. It codes for CASSETGPYGYTF.

This clone showed up just a few times. The chain uses TRBV7-9 and TRBJ1-5; 7 bases fit TRBD1. The J segment lost 3 bases and the V segment lost 6 bases, leaving 8 bases of the junction unmatched. Per germline, CDR1 SEHNR and CDR2 FQNEAQ (reference sequence). The CDR3 sequence is 15 residues long. CDR3 region: CASSPGGLLNQPQHF. Written as DNA, the CDR3 is TGTGCCAGCAGTCCAGGGGGACTACTCAATCAGCCCCAGCATTTT.

Concerning this clone itself: Other DNA sequences from this sample encode an identical CDR3 as well. The gene calls are TRBV28 and TRBJ1-2, with D maybe TRBD1 (5 bases). The CDR3 has 13 residues. V lost 5 bases, J lost 4 bases, and 11 bases lay in between. Germline V gene lookup returns CDR1 MDHEN and CDR2 SYDVKM. The DNA of the CDR3 is TGTGCCAGCAGTCGGGACTCCTTCTATGGCTACACCTTC. It specifies CASSRDSFYGYTF.

The chain joins TRBV6-5 to TRBJ2-7, with 11 nucleotides matching TRBD1. The J segment lost 4 bases and the V segment lost 6 bases, leaving 5 bases of the junction unmatched. This CDR3 contains 14 residues. Germline values: CDR1 MNHEY, CDR2 SVGAGI. The CDR3 coding sequence is TGTGCCAGCAGGGGGACAGGGGGAGGGTACGAGCAGTACTTC. This codes for CASRGTGGGYEQYF.

The chain links TRBV6-5 to TRBJ2-7, with 10 positions matching TRBD2. V shed 2 bases, J shed 5 bases, and the junction held 6 bases outside the gene matches. The CDR3 consists of 15 residues. CDR1 MNHEY and CDR2 SVGAGI come from the germline V gene. The CDR3 DNA reads TGTGCCAGCAGTTACGTCCTAGCGGGAGTTCACGAGCAGTACTTC. Its protein is CASSYVLAGVHEQYF.